The rows below give T cell receptor beta chains drawn from one sample of a study of blood T cell repertoires in COVID-19. Data came from immunoSEQ multiplex PCR; TCRdb stores just in-frame clones and leaves some out. Of about 280,000 clones listed, roughly 85% are singletons. Sequenced material: PBMCs or T cells enriched from blood (not recorded which). These receptors all come from a man between 35 and 55 years old who had been exposed to COVID-19. Each CDR3 is given with its conserved first and last residue. D genes are given only for firm matches. For some rows the clone size is stated as once, few or many, or as a class when expanded; others skip it.

V: TRBV5-1; D: TRBD1; J: TRBJ2-2; size: -; CDR3: CASSLEGGKVGELFF; DNA: TGCGCCAGCAGCTTGGAAGGGGGCAAAGTCGGGGAGCTGTTTTTT
V: TRBV6-6; D: -; J: TRBJ1-5; size: -; CDR3: CASSQRHDSNQPQHF; DNA: TGTGCCAGCAGTCAACGACACGATAGCAATCAGCCCCAGCATTTT
V: TRBV2; D: TRBD1; J: TRBJ2-7; size: -; CDR3: CASRGQGAWEQYF; DNA: TGTGCCAGCAGGGGACAGGGGGCATGGGAGCAGTACTTC
V: TRBV29-1; D: -; J: TRBJ2-1; size: -; CDR3: CSVGISGVWEQFF; DNA: TGCAGCGTGGGGATATCGGGAGTATGGGAGCAGTTCTTC
V: TRBV6-7; D: -; J: TRBJ1-5; size: -; CDR3: CAPGGYQPQHF; DNA: TGTGCCCCAGGTGGATATCAGCCCCAGCATTTT
V: TRBV6-1; D: -; J: TRBJ2-2; size: -; CDR3: CASSEGQVKTGELFF; DNA: TGTGCCAGCAGTGAAGGACAGGTCAAGACCGGGGAGCTGTTTTTT
V: TRBV12-3/TRBV12-4; D: -; J: TRBJ2-2; size: -; CDR3: CASSPFTGELFF; DNA: TGTGCCAGCAGTCCCTTCACCGGGGAGCTGTTTTTT
V: TRBV19; D: TRBD1; J: TRBJ2-1; size: -; CDR3: CASSEGQGQVDEQFF; DNA: TGTGCCAGTAGTGAGGGACAGGGGCAGGTGGATGAGCAGTTCTTC
V: TRBV5-1; D: -; J: TRBJ2-7; size: -; CDR3: CASSLSPPVREQYF; DNA: TGCGCCAGCAGCTTGAGCCCGCCGGTTCGCGAGCAGTACTTC
V: TRBV3-1/TRBV3-2; D: -; J: TRBJ2-2; size: -; CDR3: CASSQGTALTGELFF; DNA: TGTGCCAGCAGCCAAGGGACAGCCCTCACCGGGGAGCTGTTTTTT
V: TRBV7-3; D: TRBD1; J: TRBJ2-1; size: -; CDR3: CASSLPGTGSRNEQFF; DNA: TGTGCCAGCAGCCTTCCAGGGACAGGGTCTAGGAATGAGCAGTTCTTC
V: TRBV24-1; D: -; J: TRBJ1-1; size: -; CDR3: CATSDTYGTEAFF; DNA: TGTGCCACCAGTGACACATATGGCACTGAAGCTTTCTTT
V: TRBV27; D: TRBD2; J: TRBJ2-7; size: -; CDR3: CASSLLASGRTRSSYEQYF; DNA: TGTGCCAGCAGTTTATTGGCTAGCGGGAGGACAAGGAGCTCCTACGAGCAGTACTTC
V: TRBV3-1/TRBV3-2; D: -; J: TRBJ1-1; size: -; CDR3: CASSQRLNTEAFF; DNA: TGTGCCAGCAGCCAGCGTTTGAACACTGAAGCTTTCTTT
V: TRBV5-8; D: -; J: TRBJ2-1; size: -; CDR3: CASSFFGPQGRNEQFF; DNA: TGTGCCAGCAGCTTTTTTGGCCCGCAGGGTAGGAATGAGCAGTTCTTC
V: TRBV30; D: TRBD2; J: TRBJ2-2; size: once; CDR3: CAWSGGRNTGELFF; DNA: TGTGCCTGGAGTGGCGGGAGGAACACCGGGGAGCTGTTTTTT
V: TRBV20-1; D: -; J: TRBJ2-3; size: -; CDR3: CSASDDSGTKDTDTQYF; DNA: TGCAGTGCTAGTGACGACTCCGGGACAAAAGACACAGATACGCAGTATTTT
V: TRBV27; D: -; J: TRBJ1-2; size: -; CDR3: CASSFYRGYGYTF; DNA: TGTGCCAGCAGTTTTTATCGGGGCTATGGCTACACCTTC
V: TRBV11-2; D: -; J: TRBJ1-2; size: -; CDR3: CASSLKQEHPYGYTF; DNA: TGTGCCAGCAGCTTAAAACAGGAACATCCCTATGGCTACACCTTC
V: TRBV9; D: TRBD2; J: TRBJ2-5; size: -; CDR3: CASSAGTSGRETQYF; DNA: TGTGCCAGCAGCGCAGGGACTAGCGGGAGAGAGACCCAGTACTTC
V: TRBV27; D: -; J: TRBJ2-7; size: once; CDR3: CASSLAGVSYEQYF; DNA: TGTGCCAGCAGTTTGGCAGGGGTGTCGTACGAGCAGTACTTC
V: TRBV6-6; D: TRBD2; J: TRBJ2-1; size: -; CDR3: CASLLAGGDNEQFF; DNA: TGTGCCAGCTTGCTAGCGGGAGGGGACAATGAGCAGTTCTTC
V: TRBV2; D: TRBD1; J: TRBJ1-1; size: -; CDR3: CATGQGKTEAFF; DNA: TGTGCCACCGGACAGGGGAAGACTGAAGCTTTCTTT
V: TRBV3-1/TRBV3-2; D: -; J: TRBJ2-1; size: -; CDR3: CASSQMSYGEQFF; DNA: TGTGCCAGCAGCCAGATGAGTTACGGTGAGCAGTTCTTC
V: TRBV11-2; D: -; J: TRBJ1-2; size: few; CDR3: CASSLANRDKANYGYTF; DNA: TGTGCCAGCAGCTTAGCAAACCGGGACAAAGCTAACTATGGCTACACCTTC
V: TRBV11-3; D: -; J: TRBJ1-4; size: -; CDR3: CASSTSGTTAEKLFF; DNA: TGTGCCAGCAGCACCTCCGGGACAACGGCGGAAAAACTGTTTTTT
V: TRBV5-1; D: TRBD1; J: TRBJ1-5; size: -; CDR3: CASSGGQPNEPQHF; DNA: TGCGCCAGCAGCGGGGGACAGCCGAATGAGCCCCAGCATTTT
V: TRBV7-2; D: TRBD2; J: TRBJ2-4; size: -; CDR3: CASSTRTSGELAKNIQYF; DNA: TGTGCCAGCAGCACTCGGACTAGCGGGGAGCTAGCCAAAAACATTCAGTACTTC
V: TRBV24-1; D: TRBD1; J: TRBJ2-3; size: -; CDR3: CATGAETGAGGDTQYF; DNA: TGTGCCACCGGGGCAGAGACAGGGGCAGGAGGAGATACGCAGTATTTT
V: TRBV28; D: -; J: TRBJ1-5; size: -; CDR3: CASGRTGVSNQPQHF; DNA: TGTGCCAGCGGACGAACGGGGGTTAGCAATCAGCCCCAGCATTTT
V: TRBV5-6; D: TRBD2; J: TRBJ2-7; size: -; CDR3: CASSLGRLSASGSWYEQYF; DNA: TGTGCCAGCAGCTTGGGCCGACTTTCGGCTAGCGGGAGTTGGTACGAGCAGTACTTC
V: TRBV9; D: -; J: TRBJ2-5; size: few; CDR3: CASSVAPRGETQYF; DNA: TGTGCCAGCAGCGTAGCCCCGAGAGGTGAGACCCAGTACTTC
V: TRBV6-5; D: TRBD2; J: TRBJ2-5; size: -; CDR3: CASRAGKETQYF; DNA: TGTGCCAGCAGAGCGGGGAAAGAGACCCAGTACTTC